This T cell receptor (beta chain) was obtained from a study of cytomegalovirus exposure and HLA in healthy donors. Study results and limitations: The CMV antigen specificity of a few CMV-associated chains was confirmed through in vitro analysis. In all likelihood, a cluster of highly shared sequence variants was a sequencing artifact. Excluded: some indistinguishable V segments such as TRBV6-2 and TRBV6-3. Many donors shared some public TCRs, even though most TCR sequences were rare.

The J segment lost 4 bases and the V segment lost 0 bases, leaving 2 bases of the junction unmatched. In germline, CDR1 is SGDLS, CDR2 YYNGEE. The CDR3 runs 15 residues. About this clone: Its antigen is unknown.

Primers for the PCR totalled 60 Vbeta and 13 Jbeta. Using immunoSEQ multiplex PCR, the repertoire was profiled, and TCRdb retains in-frame clones only, with some absent. Of approximately 130,000 clones listed, around three quarters were seen once; the top ten hold 6.3%. The rearrangement uses TRBV9 and TRBJ1-1, with TRBD1 matching 11 bases. Material for sequencing was PBMCs. The TCR sequence derives from a woman between 35 and 50 years old in good health and CMV-seronegative. The DNA of the CDR3 is TGTGCCAGCAGCGTAGCCGGGACAGGGGGCACTGAAGCTTTCTTT. As protein: CASSVAGTGGTEAFF.